This TCR beta chain was recovered during a study of naive and memory T cell subsets. The CDR3 covers 15 residues. Germline V gene data show CDR1 as MNHEY and CDR2 as SMNVEV (reference sequence). V was pared by 6 bases and J by 4 bases, with 11 bases of the junction left unmatched. This clonotype came up a few times. A UMI-containing oligonucleotide was joined by 3' ligation to the TCR cDNA template. RNA was extracted from around 2.7 ml of whole blood of healthy adults. The SP2 primer and nested alpha and beta constant region primers amplified ligated cDNA in four rounds. TCRdb recomputed calls from the 5' RACE reads with MiXCR, one row per CDR3 protein. The top ten clones hold around 0.84% of a sample with tens of thousands of distinct CDR3 sequences, roughly 4.7% of them seen once.

This clonotype was obtained from a female donor in good health. The rearrangement uses TRBV27 and TRBJ2-5; 7 nucleotides line up with TRBD2. Here the CDR3 reads CASSPSGMVGETQYF. In DNA form, the CDR3 reads TGTGCCAGCAGCCCAAGCGGGATGGTGGGAGAGACCCAGTACTTC.